This entry lists 8 T cell receptor beta chains sequenced from one sample in a study of T cell responses to AZD1222 COVID-19 vaccine. Produced via immunoSEQ multiplex PCR; TCRdb's table is partial and in-frame only. Of about 150,000 clones in the sample, 90% were seen once. The sample here was peripheral blood, taken 28 days after the second AZD1222 dose. All receptors derive from an adult who received the AZD1222 COVID-19 vaccine.

This chain links TRBV27 with TRBJ2-1; D is perhaps TRBD1 or TRBD2 (5 bases each). Germline-derived CDR1 and CDR2 are MNHEY and SMNVEV (reference sequence). The CDR3 has 17 residues. V was clipped by 5 bases and J by 1 base, with 18 bases between them. CDR3 sequence (DNA): TGTGCCAGCAGTGCCCCTCGGGGCGTGGATTCCTACAATGAGCAGTTCTTC. Its protein is CASSAPRGVDSYNEQFF.

The V and J genes are TRBV10-3 and TRBJ2-1; 8 bases map to TRBD2. Trimming at V came to 4 bases and at J to 5 bases, leaving 10 bases not matched to a gene. The CDR3 sequence is 16 residues long. Germline V CDR1 and CDR2: ENHRY, SYGVKD. The CDR3 DNA reads as TGTGCCATCAGTGGGGGGGGCGATAGCGGGAACAATGAGCAGTTCTTC. Its translation is CAISGGGDSGNNEQFF.

The chain is built from TRBV28 and TRBJ1-1, with 10 bases identical to TRBD1. Germline V gene data show CDR1 as MDHEN and CDR2 as SYDVKM. CDR3 size: 14 residues. V trimming: 6 bases; J trimming: 4 bases; junction bases outside the gene matches: 5. The CDR3 DNA is TGTGCCAGCAGGTCGGGACAGGGGAGCACTGAAGCTTTCTTT. Its translation is CASRSGQGSTEAFF. The full variable domain, completed using reference TRBV28 and TRBJ1-1, is DVKVTQSSRYLVKRTGEKVFLECVQDMDHENMFWYRQDPGLGLRLIYFSYDVKMKEKGDIPEGYSVSREKKERFSLILESASTNQTSMYLCASRSGQGSTEAFFGQGTRLTVV.

The chain carries TRBV2 and TRBJ2-7; 12 bases align to TRBD2. The CDR3 totals 13 residues. V lost 6 bases and J lost 7; bases outside the gene matches: 4. The germline CDR1 and CDR2 sequences are SNHLY and FYNNEI. The CDR3 protein is CASSGLAGQEQYF. The CDR3 DNA reads TGTGCCAGCAGCGGACTAGCGGGACAAGAGCAGTACTTC.

This chain links TRBV5-1 with TRBJ2-5; D unresolved. V was clipped by 4 bases and J by 2 bases, with 12 bases between them. This CDR3 region has 14 residues. The germline V gene has CDR1 SGHRS and CDR2 YFSETQ. The CDR3 nucleotides are TGCGCCAGCAGCCCCGGCCCGACTCAAGAGACCCAGTACTTC. Protein: CASSPGPTQETQYF. Filled out from reference TRBV5-1 and TRBJ2-5, the complete variable domain reads KAGVTQTPRYLIKTRGQQVTLSCSPISGHRSVSWYQQTPGQGLQFLFEYFSETQRNKGNFPGRFSGRQFSNSRSEMNVSTLELGDSALYLCASSPGPTQETQYFGPGTRLLVL.

This chain links TRBV24-1 with TRBJ2-3; 10 bases match TRBD2. V gave up 1 base and J gave up 6 bases; unmatched junction bases: 6. This CDR3 is 16 amino acids long. Germline V gene data show CDR1 as KGHDR and CDR2 as SFDVKD. CDR3 loop: CATSDFTSGMRDTQYF. The CDR3 nucleotides read TGTGCCACCAGTGATTTCACTAGCGGGATGAGGGATACGCAGTATTTT.

This chain joins TRBV2 and TRBJ2-7; 7 bases agree with TRBD1. CDR1 SNHLY and CDR2 FYNNEI come from the germline V gene. The CDR3 runs 16 residues. V lost 6 bases and J lost 3; bases outside the gene matches: 14. CDR3 protein: CASSLGPRQGVYEQYF. The CDR3, as DNA: TGTGCCAGCAGCCTCGGACCGCGACAGGGCGTCTACGAGCAGTACTTC.

This clone was found once. The CDR3 reads CASRSPPGQHTGELFF. The CDR3, as DNA: TGCGCCAGCAGGTCCCCCCCGGGACAACACACCGGGGAGCTGTTTTTT. The genes are TRBV4-1 and TRBJ2-2, with D perhaps matching TRBD1 (6 bases). The CDR3 is made up of 16 amino acids. Germline V gives CDR1 MGHRA, CDR2 YSYEKL. Trimming removed 6 bases from V and 3 bases from J, with 17 bases in between.